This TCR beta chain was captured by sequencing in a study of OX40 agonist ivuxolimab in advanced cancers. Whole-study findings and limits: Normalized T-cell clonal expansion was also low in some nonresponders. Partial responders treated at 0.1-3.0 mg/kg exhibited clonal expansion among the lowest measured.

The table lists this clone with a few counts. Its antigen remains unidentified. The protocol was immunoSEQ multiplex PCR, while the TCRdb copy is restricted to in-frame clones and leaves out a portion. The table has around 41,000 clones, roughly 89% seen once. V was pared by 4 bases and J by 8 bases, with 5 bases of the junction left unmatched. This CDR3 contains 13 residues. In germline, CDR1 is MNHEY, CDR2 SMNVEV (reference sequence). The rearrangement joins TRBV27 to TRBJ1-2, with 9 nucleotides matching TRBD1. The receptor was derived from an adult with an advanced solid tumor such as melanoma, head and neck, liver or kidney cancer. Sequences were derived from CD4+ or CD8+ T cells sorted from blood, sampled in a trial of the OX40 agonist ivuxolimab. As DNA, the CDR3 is TGTGCCAGCAGTTCTAGACAGGGGGAGGGCTACACCTTC. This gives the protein CASSSRQGEGYTF.